The rows below give T cell receptor beta chains drawn from one sample of a study of blood T cell repertoires in COVID-19. Using immunoSEQ multiplex PCR, the repertoire was profiled, and TCRdb retains in-frame clones only, with some absent. The sample lists about 150,000 clones; more than 75% were seen once. Sequenced sample: peripheral blood. These TCRs come from a man in his 70s with acute or convalescent COVID-19. CDR3s include the opening cysteine and the closing phenylalanine or tryptophan. The D gene is left open where the match is weak. Some rows mark clone size as missing; the rest say once, few, many or name a class of expanded clone.

>NA|TRBJ1-4|13|TRBV18|NA
TGTGCCAGCTCATCACAAACAGGAAGAGAACTGTTTTTT
CASSSQTGRELFF
>NA|TRBJ2-1|13|TRBV10-3|NA
TGTGCCATCAGTGTTGACAGATACAATGAGCAGTTCTTC
CAISVDRYNEQFF
>NA|TRBJ2-2|14|TRBV2|NA
TGTGCCAGCACCTCAGTTCCTTCTGCCGGGGAGCTGTTTTTT
CASTSVPSAGELFF
>NA|TRBJ1-4|16|TRBV5-1|few
TGCGCCAGCAGCTTGGCCCCGACAGGAAATAATGAAAAACTGTTTTTT
CASSLAPTGNNEKLFF
>TRBD2|TRBJ2-3|15|TRBV7-7|NA
TGTGCTAGCAGCTTAATGGCGGGAGCCACAGATACGCAGTATTTT
CASSLMAGATDTQYF
>TRBD1|TRBJ2-2|15|TRBV2|NA
TGTGCCAGCAGTCGGGACAGGGCGAACACCGGGGAGCTGTTTTTT
CASSRDRANTGELFF
>TRBD2|TRBJ2-3|16|TRBV4-1|NA
TGCGCCAGCAGCCAAGACCTAGCGGGCGTCACAGATACGCAGTATTTT
CASSQDLAGVTDTQYF
>TRBD1|TRBJ1-4|15|TRBV30|NA
TGTGCCTGGAGTACGACAGGGCCAGAAGTAGGAAAACTGTTTTTT
CAWSTTGPEVGKLFF
>NA|TRBJ1-5|15|TRBV28|once
TGTGCCAGCAGGGAAGGCCCCGCGGGCAATCAGCCCCAGCATTTT
CASREGPAGNQPQHF
>TRBD1|TRBJ1-2|14|TRBV5-1|NA
TGCGCCAGCAGCTTCCAGGAGGGGGCCTATGGCTACACCTTC
CASSFQEGAYGYTF
>TRBD2|TRBJ2-2|15|TRBV7-3|NA
TGTGCCAGCAGCTTGGTTCTAGCGGGCACCGGGGAGCTGTTTTTT
CASSLVLAGTGELFF
>NA|TRBJ1-1|13|TRBV18|NA
TGTGCCAGCTCACCACCGGCAGGGGCCGAAGCTTTCTTT
CASSPPAGAEAFF
>NA|TRBJ2-7|14|TRBV5-1|NA
TGCGCCAGCAGCTTGGACTCGCCAAACTACGAGCAGTACTTC
CASSLDSPNYEQYF
>NA|TRBJ2-7|14|TRBV30|NA
TGTGCCTGGAGTGGCGTGGGCAACTCCTACGAGCAGTACTTC
CAWSGVGNSYEQYF
>TRBD2|TRBJ2-1|15|TRBV5-5|NA
TGTGCCAGCAGTTTGCCACTAGCGGGATACAATGAGCAGTTCTTC
CASSLPLAGYNEQFF
>NA|TRBJ2-1|11|TRBV7-2|NA
TGTGCCAGCAGCTTACGAGGTGAGCAGTTCTTC
CASSLRGEQFF
>TRBD1|TRBJ1-3|16|TRBV28|NA
TGTGCCAGCACAGGGGGGACTTGGACAACTGGAAACACCATATATTTT
CASTGGTWTTGNTIYF
>NA|TRBJ2-5|14|TRBV7-3|NA
TGTGCCAGCAGCTTGGGCCATTCGGTTCAGACCCAGTACTTC
CASSLGHSVQTQYF
>TRBD1|TRBJ1-3|14|TRBV2|NA
TGTGCCAGCAGTGCCTGGACAGGGGGAAACACCATATATTTT
CASSAWTGGNTIYF
>NA|TRBJ1-2|13|TRBV24-1|once
TGTGCCTCGTCCCAGGAGGGGAACTATGGCTACACCTTC
CASSQEGNYGYTF
>TRBD2|TRBJ2-5|17|TRBV6-1|NA
TGTGCCAGCAGTGAAGGAGGGAGGGGACTAGCGTATGAGACCCAGTACTTC
CASSEGGRGLAYETQYF
>NA|TRBJ1-5|15|TRBV21-1|NA
TGTGCCAGCAGCAAAGCTAGGGGAATGAATCAGCCCCAGCATTTT
CASSKARGMNQPQHF
>TRBD2|TRBJ2-1|15|TRBV28|NA
TGTGCCAGCAGTTTAGGCGGGAGCTCCTACAATGAGCAGTTCTTC
CASSLGGSSYNEQFF
>NA|TRBJ2-2|17|TRBV7-7|NA
TGTGCTAGCAGCCCCGTGTCGGCGGGACTGGTGGCCGGGGAGCTGTTTTTT
CASSPVSAGLVAGELFF
>TRBD1|TRBJ1-1|15|TRBV5-6|many
TGTGCCAGCAGCGGTCCCGGGACAGGGTACACTGAAGCTTTCTTT
CASSGPGTGYTEAFF
>TRBD1|TRBJ1-5|16|TRBV20-1|NA
TGCAGTGCTAGTAAGGCAGGGGGCGAGAGCGTTCAGCCCCAGCATTTT
CSASKAGGESVQPQHF
>NA|TRBJ1-6|16|TRBV7-2|once
TGTGCCAGCAGCTTAGGGGGCGGGGGATTTGGTTCACCCCTCCACTTT
CASSLGGGGFGSPLHF
>NA|TRBJ1-3|15|TRBV28|once
TGTGCCAGCAGTTTGGGCAGGGCGGCTGGAAACACCATATATTTT
CASSLGRAAGNTIYF
>NA|TRBJ2-5|15|TRBV6-5|NA
TGTGCCAGCTGGCCAGGGAAAGGCCCGATCGAGACCCAGTACTTC
CASWPGKGPIETQYF
>NA|TRBJ2-5|18|TRBV5-1|NA
TGCGCCAGCAGCTTGGCCGAAATATATACGGGGAAAGGCGGGACCCAGTACTTC
CASSLAEIYTGKGGTQYF
>TRBD1|TRBJ1-1|12|TRBV19|NA
TGTGCCAGTAGTATTGACAGGGGTTTAACTTTCTTT
CASSIDRGLTFF
>TRBD1|TRBJ1-6|14|TRBV19|NA
TGTGCCAGTAGTGAGGGACAGAGAAATTCACCCCTCCACTTT
CASSEGQRNSPLHF
>NA|TRBJ2-5|15|TRBV3-1/TRBV3-2|NA
TGTGCCAGCAGCCAGGGTGGGGGGTTCCAAGAGACCCAGTACTTC
CASSQGGGFQETQYF
>TRBD2|TRBJ2-3|16|TRBV10-2|NA
TGCGCCAGCAGTGACCCTGGGAGGGAAGTCGCAGATACGCAGTATTTT
CASSDPGREVADTQYF
>TRBD1|TRBJ1-2|13|TRBV12-3/TRBV12-4|NA
TGTGCCAGCAGTTTAGCACAGGGGCGAGGCTACACCTTC
CASSLAQGRGYTF
>TRBD1|TRBJ1-2|14|TRBV5-1|few
TGCGCCAGCAGCGGGGTGGGACAGGTCTATGGCTACACCTTC
CASSGVGQVYGYTF